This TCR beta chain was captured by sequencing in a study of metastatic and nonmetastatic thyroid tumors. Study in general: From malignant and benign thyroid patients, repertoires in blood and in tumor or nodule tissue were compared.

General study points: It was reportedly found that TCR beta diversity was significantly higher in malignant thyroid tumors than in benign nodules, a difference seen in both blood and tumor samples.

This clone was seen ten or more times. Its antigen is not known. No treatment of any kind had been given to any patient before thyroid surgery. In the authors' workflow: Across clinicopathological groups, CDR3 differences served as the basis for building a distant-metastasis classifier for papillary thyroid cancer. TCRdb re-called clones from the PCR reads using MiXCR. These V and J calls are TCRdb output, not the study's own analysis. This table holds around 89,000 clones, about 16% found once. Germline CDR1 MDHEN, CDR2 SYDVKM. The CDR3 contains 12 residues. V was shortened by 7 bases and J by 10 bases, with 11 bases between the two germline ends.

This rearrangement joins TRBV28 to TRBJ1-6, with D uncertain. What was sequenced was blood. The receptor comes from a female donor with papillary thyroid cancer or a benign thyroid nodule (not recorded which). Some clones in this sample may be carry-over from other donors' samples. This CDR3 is CASTIGRSPLHF. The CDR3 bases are TGTGCCAGCACCATCGGTCGGTCACCCCTCCACTTT.